This TCR beta chain was recovered during a study of post-analysis software for immune sequencing data. Study-level information: Some patients lacked subtype; others had relapsing-remitting, secondary progressive or progressive-relapsing disease.

The table lists this clonotype with a few counts. The antigen is unknown. Each TCR beta cDNA library carried unique molecular identifiers. T cells numbering roughly 1 to 10 million yielded cDNA molecules that totaled about 500,000. TCRdb re-derived calls from the PCR reads in MiXCR, one entry per CDR3 protein. The sample lists roughly 600,000 distinct CDR3 sequences, about 40% occurring once. Study findings and constraints: Patients with multiple sclerosis recorded significantly lower normalized Chao1 diversity than controls, the study found. Same-batch preparations were strongly co-clustered by F measure. Controls had lower frequencies than patients of a handful of TRBV segments, which included TRBV5-6, TRBV5-1 and TRBV20-1.

Germline V CDR1 and CDR2: DFQATT, SNEGSKA (reference sequence). Trimming pared 6 bases from V and 7 bases from J, leaving 13 bases between. The CDR3 sequence is 12 residues long. The source material was blood. The chain combines TRBV20-1 with TRBJ2-1; D may be TRBD2 (6 bases). This receptor was identified in a girl aged 10-17 years with multiple sclerosis. The CDR3 sequence: CSANWGVNEQFF. As DNA, the CDR3 is TGCAGTGCCAACTGGGGGGTGAATGAGCAGTTCTTC.